This T cell receptor (beta chain) was recorded in a study of control samples from healthy donors and cancer patients. Sequenced by immunoSEQ multiplex PCR; TCRdb stores in-frame clones only, minus some. The sample shows under 70,000 clones, just over 90% of them seen only once. V was pared by 1 base and J by 0 bases, with 7 bases between. In germline, CDR1 is SGHTA, CDR2 FQGNSA. The CDR3 has 14 residues. The genes are TRBV7-2 and TRBJ2-7, with D unclear. This TCR derives from a woman aged 50 to 60 with colorectal cancer. Sequencing was performed on PBMCs. DNA for the CDR3: TGTGCCAGCAGCTTAGGGGTCAGCTCCTACGAGCAGTACTTC. Amino acid sequence: CASSLGVSSYEQYF.